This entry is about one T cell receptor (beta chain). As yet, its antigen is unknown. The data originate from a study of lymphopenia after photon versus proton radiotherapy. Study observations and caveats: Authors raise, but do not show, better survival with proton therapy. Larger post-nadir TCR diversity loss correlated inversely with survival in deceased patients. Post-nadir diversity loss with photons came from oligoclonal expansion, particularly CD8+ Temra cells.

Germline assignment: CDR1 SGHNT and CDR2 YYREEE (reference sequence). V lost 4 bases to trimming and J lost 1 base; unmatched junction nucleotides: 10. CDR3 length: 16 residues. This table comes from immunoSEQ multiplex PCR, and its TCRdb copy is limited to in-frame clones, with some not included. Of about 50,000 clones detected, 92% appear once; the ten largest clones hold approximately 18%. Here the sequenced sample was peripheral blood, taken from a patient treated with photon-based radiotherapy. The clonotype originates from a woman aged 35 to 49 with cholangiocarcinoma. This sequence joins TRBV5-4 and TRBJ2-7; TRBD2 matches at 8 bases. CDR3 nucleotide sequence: TGTGCCAGCAGCCGTGGCCCGCCGGGGGGGTCCTACGAGCAGTACTTC. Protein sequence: CASSRGPPGGSYEQYF. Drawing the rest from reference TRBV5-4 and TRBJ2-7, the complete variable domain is ETGVTQSPTHLIKTRGQQVTLRCSSQSGHNTVSWYQQALGQGPQFIFQYYREEENGRGNFPPRFSGLQFPNYSSELNVNALELDDSALYLCASSRGPPGGSYEQYFGPGTRLTVT.